The 25 T cell receptor beta chains listed next were all sequenced from one sample in a study of T cell responses to AZD1222 COVID-19 vaccine (dated by TCRdb to the early 2020s). The time point label of this sample denotes: about 28 days (+/-7) after the second vaccine dose. Taken with the paper, the label for treatment or condition translates to: meningococcal conjugate vaccine given as trial control. Libraries were prepared through the immunoSEQ multiplex PCR assay. The table was pulled from immuneACCESS by TCRdb, which kept in-frame rearrangements only. Such tables lose some clones; where checked, under half of the loss comes from unresolved V genes, and the rest has no known cause. Across this sample there are about 150,000 clones, with roughly 88% seen only once. About 5.4% of the sample goes to the ten largest clones. The sequences come from peripheral blood, collected 28 days after the second dose of the MenACWY control vaccine. The source is an adult who received the MenACWY meningococcal vaccine as a control.

This chain joins TRBV19 and TRBJ1-3, with D tentatively TRBD1 (5 bases). The CDR3 has 14 amino acids. Germline loops: CDR1 LNHDA, CDR2 SQIVND (reference sequence). V shed 4 bases and J shed 0 bases, with 7 bases lying between them. This CDR3 reads CASSTDSSGNTIYF. The CDR3 DNA sequence: TGTGCCAGTAGTACCGACAGCTCTGGAAACACCATATATTTT.

This chain joins TRBV6-5 and TRBJ1-1, with a weak D call TRBD1 (6 bases). CDR1 and CDR2 (germline): MNHEY, SVGAGI. Deletions cut 2 bases from V and 0 bases from J, with 13 bases between. CDR3 size: 16 residues. The CDR3 spells CASSYQQGTLNTEAFF. As DNA, the CDR3 is TGTGCCAGCAGTTACCAACAGGGCACATTGAACACTGAAGCTTTCTTT.

The chain combines TRBV4-3 with TRBJ1-1; possible D gene TRBD1, 6 bases. The CDR3 sequence is 14 residues long. V dropped 3 bases and J dropped 11 bases, with 19 bases sitting between them. CDR1 is LGHNA, CDR2 YSLEER, per germline. This CDR3 reads CASSQDYRAEVAFF. The CDR3 bases are TGCGCCAGCAGCCAGGACTACAGGGCCGAAGTCGCTTTCTTT.

The chain carries TRBV27 and TRBJ1-6; unclear D gene. Per germline, CDR1 MNHEY and CDR2 SMNVEV (reference sequence). The CDR3 totals 15 residues. The V gene lost 6 bases and the J gene lost 2 bases, with 11 bases spanning the gap. The CDR3 loop is CASSPVGTYNSPLHF. The CDR3 nucleotides are TGTGCCAGCAGCCCAGTAGGGACCTATAATTCACCCCTCCACTTT.

This sequence joins TRBV7-6 and TRBJ1-3, with 7 bases aligning to TRBD1. The germline gives CDR1 SGHVS, CDR2 FNYEAQ. With 3 bases clipped from V and 2 bases from J, the junction kept 10 bases outside the gene matches. CDR3 length: 17 amino acids. The CDR3 loop is CASSLKVGQAAGNTIYF. CDR3 nucleotides: TGTGCCAGCAGCTTGAAAGTAGGACAGGCCGCTGGAAACACCATATATTTT.

The chain couples TRBV11-3 to TRBJ1-6, with D maybe TRBD1 (5 bases). From germline, CDR1 is SGHNT and CDR2 YENEEA. The V end was cut by 4 bases, the J end by 4 bases, with 11 bases between. The CDR3 has 15 amino acids. CDR3 coding DNA: TGTGCCAGCAGCTCGGGAGGGGTTTATAATTCACCCCTCCACTTT. It encodes CASSSGGVYNSPLHF.

The CDR3 reads CASSEYRGLSYNEQFF. The DNA for the CDR3 is TGTGCCAGCAGTGAATATCGGGGACTCAGCTACAATGAGCAGTTCTTC. The chain recombines TRBV25-1 with TRBJ2-1; D possibly corresponds to TRBD2 (6 bases). V gave up 0 bases and J gave up 3 bases, with 12 bases separating them. Per germline, CDR1 MGHDK and CDR2 SYGVNS. This CDR3 region has 16 residues.

The chain joins TRBV24-1 to TRBJ1-4; 7 bases are a match to TRBD1. Germline CDR1 KGHDR, CDR2 SFDVKD. V was pared by 4 bases and J by 5 bases, with 6 bases of the junction left unmatched. The CDR3 is 15 amino acids. The CDR3 is CATSDPQGRNEKLFF. The CDR3 region has the DNA TGTGCCACCAGTGACCCACAGGGGCGGAATGAAAAACTGTTTTTT.

The J gene is TRBJ2-3, the V gene TRBV5-4; 14 bases fit TRBD2. This CDR3 is built from 17 residues. Germline V gives CDR1 SGHNT, CDR2 YYREEE (reference sequence). The trim removed 4 bases at V and 2 bases at J, leaving 6 bases unmatched. As DNA, the CDR3 is TGTGCCAGCAGCCTCAGACTAGCGGGAGGGGTCACAGATACGCAGTATTTT. Residues: CASSLRLAGGVTDTQYF.

V and J are TRBV29-1 and TRBJ1-1; D gene ambiguous. This CDR3 comprises 11 residues. The V and J ends lost 3 bases and 5 bases respectively, with 7 bases between them. Per germline, CDR1 SQVTM and CDR2 ANQGSEA. CDR3 loop: CSVDAGTEAFF. The CDR3 DNA reads TGCAGCGTTGATGCGGGTACTGAAGCTTTCTTT.

The chain has TRBV24-1 and TRBJ1-1; D remains unclear. This CDR3 is built from 14 residues. Trimming shortened V by 3 bases and J by 1 base, and 8 bases separated the two germline ends. Germline V gene lookup returns CDR1 KGHDR and CDR2 SFDVKD. The CDR3 here is CATSDATGNTEAFF. CDR3 coding DNA: TGTGCCACCAGTGATGCGACGGGGAACACTGAAGCTTTCTTT.

This sequence joins TRBV28 and TRBJ1-2; perhaps TRBD1 as D (6 bases). This CDR3 spans 13 amino acids. In germline, CDR1 is MDHEN, CDR2 SYDVKM. Deletions cut 5 bases from V and 4 bases from J, with 11 bases between. CDR3 amino acids: CASSLQQGYGYTF. The CDR3, as DNA: TGTGCCAGCAGTCTCCAACAGGGCTATGGCTACACCTTC.

This chain links TRBV7-9 with TRBJ1-5; D is unresolved. Per the germline V gene, CDR1 is SEHNR and CDR2 is FQNEAQ (reference sequence). The CDR3 has 16 residues. Trimming pared 1 base from V and 0 bases from J, leaving 10 bases between. This CDR3 is CASSLGTDYSNQPQHF. The CDR3 region has the DNA TGTGCCAGCAGCTTAGGGACGGACTATAGCAATCAGCCCCAGCATTTT.

V and J are TRBV2 and TRBJ2-2; D is possibly TRBD2 (6 bases). Trimming removed 7 bases at V and 5 bases at J, with 14 bases between. This CDR3 is 14 amino acids long. The V gene's germline CDR1 is SNHLY and CDR2 FYNNEI. CDR3 amino acids: CASIGGIRTGELFF. DNA for the CDR3: TGTGCCAGCATAGGAGGGATAAGAACCGGGGAGCTGTTTTTT.

This clone came up many times. J is TRBJ2-7 and V is TRBV19, with 15 nucleotides matching TRBD2. CDR1 and CDR2 (germline): LNHDA, SQIVND (reference sequence). V was clipped by 6 bases and J by 3 bases; unmatched bases: 9. The CDR3 extends over 17 amino acids. The CDR3 sequence is CASRGLAGGPTRYEQYF. The CDR3 bases are TGTGCCAGTAGGGGACTAGCGGGGGGCCCGACCCGCTACGAGCAGTACTTC.

The rearrangement joins TRBV6-2 or TRBV6-3 to TRBJ1-3; maybe TRBD1 (6 bases). With 5 bases removed from V and 3 bases from J, the gap between germline ends came to 17 bases. Germline values: CDR1 MNHEY, CDR2 SVGEGT. This CDR3 comprises 16 residues. CDR3 residues: CASSRVLGGVGNTIYF. In DNA, the CDR3 is TGTGCCAGCAGTCGAGTCCTGGGGGGCGTTGGAAACACCATATATTTT.

The chain carries TRBV6-2 or TRBV6-3 and TRBJ2-1; no clear D gene. The CDR3 contains 15 residues. V lost 2 bases and J 0 bases, leaving 8 bases between the germline ends. In germline, CDR1 is MNHEY, CDR2 SVGEGT. The CDR3: CASSYGAPSYNEQFF. The CDR3 DNA follows: TGTGCCAGCAGTTACGGAGCTCCCTCCTACAATGAGCAGTTCTTC.

The chain carries TRBV19 and TRBJ2-3; no firm D call. The CDR3 spans 12 residues. Between the trimmed V and J ends, which lost 6 bases and 1 base, there was a span of 5 bases. CDR1 is LNHDA and CDR2 is SQIVND in the germline V gene (reference sequence). The CDR3 loop reads CASSHGTDTQYF. The CDR3 nucleotides are TGTGCCAGTAGCCACGGCACAGATACGCAGTATTTT.

The chain employs TRBV14 and TRBJ2-3; no clear D gene. V lost 0 bases, J lost 3 bases, and 16 bases lay in between. Germline V gene lookup returns CDR1 SGHDN and CDR2 FVKESK. The CDR3 contains 17 residues. CDR3: CASSQDRPGRRTDTQYF. The CDR3 DNA follows: TGTGCCAGCAGCCAAGACAGACCGGGTCGAAGAACAGATACGCAGTATTTT.

The chain has TRBV2 and TRBJ2-7, with D uncertain. The CDR3 length is 11 residues. V was trimmed by 3 bases and J by 3 bases, leaving 3 bases between them. Germline V gene sequence: CDR1 SNHLY, CDR2 FYNNEI. The CDR3 nucleotides are TGTGCCAGCAGTGACTACTACGAGCAGTACTTC. Amino acid sequence: CASSDYYEQYF.

The CDR3 sequence is CASARQANEKLFF. The CDR3 DNA reads TGTGCCTCTGCTAGACAGGCTAATGAAAAACTGTTTTTT. The chain has TRBV9 and TRBJ1-4; tentatively, D is TRBD1 (6 bases). Germline CDR1 is SGDLS and CDR2 is YYNGEE. V was pared by 10 bases and J by 3 bases, with 13 bases between. This CDR3 is built from 13 residues. Using reference TRBV9 and TRBJ1-4 for the parts outside the CDR3, the full variable domain is DSGVTQTPKHLITATGQRVTLRCSPRSGDLSVYWYQQSLDQGLQFLIQYYNGEERAKGNILERFSAQQFPDLHSELNLSSLELGDSALYFCASARQANEKLFFGSGTQLSVL.

This rearrangement joins TRBV4-3 to TRBJ2-2; a weak D match, TRBD1 (6 bases). Trimming shortened V by 3 bases and J by 1 base, and 12 bases separated the two germline ends. This CDR3 has 16 amino acids. Per the germline V gene, CDR1 is LGHNA and CDR2 is YSLEER. The CDR3 protein is CASSQSSGQNTGELFF. The CDR3 bases are TGCGCCAGCAGCCAGAGTTCGGGACAGAACACCGGGGAGCTGTTTTTT.

The rearrangement links TRBV7-2 to TRBJ1-1, with D unclear. CDR1 is SGHTA and CDR2 is FQGNSA in the germline V gene. The ends were cut back, 1 base at V and 6 bases at J, with 15 bases in the middle. The length of the CDR3 is 15 residues. In DNA form, the CDR3 reads TGTGCCAGCAGCTTAGTTCGATTTCTTGTGGCTGAAGCTTTCTTT. It codes for CASSLVRFLVAEAFF.

The J gene is TRBJ1-2, the V gene TRBV6-4; 7 bases fit TRBD1. The CDR3 is 13 amino acids. Per germline, CDR1 MRHNA and CDR2 SNTAGT. V dropped 6 bases and J dropped 6; count of bases not matched to a gene: 7. The CDR3, as DNA: TGTGCCAGCAGAGACAGGGAATCGGATGGCTACACCTTC. Amino acid sequence: CASRDRESDGYTF.

The rearrangement uses TRBV9 and TRBJ2-1; 13 bases line up with TRBD2. The germline gives CDR1 SGDLS, CDR2 YYNGEE. CDR3 length: 18 residues. V lost 2 bases to trimming and J lost 4 bases; unmatched junction nucleotides: 9. CDR3 sequence: CASSVTSGGAVIYNEQFF. In nucleotides, the CDR3 is TGTGCCAGCAGCGTTACTAGCGGGGGGGCCGTTATTTACAATGAGCAGTTCTTC.